Presented here are 7 T cell receptor beta chains from one specimen sequenced in a study of blood T cell repertoires in COVID-19 (dated by TCRdb to about 2020). The library relied on the immunoSEQ multiplex PCR assay. TCRdb's version of the immuneACCESS table is confined to in-frame rearrangements and falls short of the full clone set. An unresolved V gene accounts for under half of the shortfall where checked; the remainder is of unknown origin. Present in this sample are 250,000 to 300,000 clones, roughly 86% of which were seen just once. The top ten constitute approximately 1.8% of the sample. Sequenced: PBMCs or T cells enriched from blood (not recorded which). These receptors all stem from a woman aged 55 to 70 who had recovered from COVID-19.

This chain links TRBV19 with TRBJ1-3, with 9 bases fitting TRBD1. The CDR3 runs 15 residues. Germline CDR1 and CDR2: LNHDA and SQIVND (reference sequence). V lost 5 bases, J lost 4 bases, and 6 bases stayed unmatched. CDR3 amino acids: CASSRQGGDGNTIYF. CDR3 DNA sequence: TGTGCCAGTAGTCGACAGGGGGGAGACGGAAACACCATATATTTT.

This rearrangement joins TRBV29-1 to TRBJ1-1, with a weak D call TRBD1 (5 bases). Germline V lookup: CDR1 SQVTM, CDR2 ANQGSEA. The CDR3 consists of 12 residues. V shed 5 bases and J shed 8 bases, with 15 bases lying between them. The CDR3 sequence: CSVSRVFKEAFF. The CDR3 region has the DNA TGCAGCGTTTCCAGGGTTTTTAAAGAAGCTTTCTTT.

This chain uses TRBV5-4 with TRBJ2-1, with a tentative D call TRBD2 (5 bases). Trimming removed 6 bases at V and 4 bases at J, with 17 bases between. The CDR3 has 15 residues. CDR1 is SGHNT and CDR2 is YYREEE in the germline V gene (reference sequence). The CDR3 DNA is TGTGCCAGCACTCTCGAAGGGAGCGCTTACAATGAGCAGTTCTTC. Protein: CASTLEGSAYNEQFF.

This chain connects TRBV2 to TRBJ2-7; D is perhaps TRBD2 (7 bases). The germline V gene has CDR1 SNHLY and CDR2 FYNNEI. This CDR3 spans 14 amino acids. V shed 6 bases and J shed 7 bases, with 19 bases lying between them. The DNA of the CDR3 is TGTGCCAGCAGCCCAGATGGGGGGGGCCGTGAGCAGTACTTC. It codes for CASSPDGGGREQYF.

V is TRBV6-5 and J is TRBJ1-1; 7 bases line up with TRBD1. CDR1 is MNHEY, CDR2 SVGAGI, per germline. Unmatched junction bases numbered 8, after V lost 6 bases and J lost 1 base. The CDR3 is 15 residues long. CDR3 protein: CASRMTGLTNTEAFF. CDR3 coding DNA: TGTGCCAGCAGAATGACAGGGCTGACGAACACTGAAGCTTTCTTT.

The chain uses TRBV2 and TRBJ2-7, with 9 nucleotides matching TRBD2. The CDR3 length is 12 residues. The V gene's germline CDR1 is SNHLY and CDR2 FYNNEI. V was pared by 6 bases and J by 4 bases, with 1 base of the junction left unmatched. CDR3 in amino acids: CASRREGYEQYF. The CDR3 DNA sequence: TGTGCCAGCAGGCGGGAGGGGTACGAGCAGTACTTC. Full variable domain (outside the CDR3, taken from reference TRBV2 and TRBJ2-7): EPEVTQTPSHQVTQMGQEVILRCVPISNHLYFYWYRQILGQKVEFLVSFYNNEISEKSEIFDDQFSVERPDGSNFTLKIRSTKLEDSAMYFCASRREGYEQYFGPGTRLTVT.

The rearrangement uses TRBV6-2 or TRBV6-3 and TRBJ2-5, with TRBD2 identical over 11 bases. The CDR3 consists of 15 residues. The ends lost 6 bases at V and 2 bases at J; junction bases unmatched: 5. CDR1 is MNHEY, CDR2 SVGEGT, per germline. CDR3 DNA sequence: TGTGCCAGCAGCTTAGCGGGAGGGCGACAAGAGACCCAGTACTTC. Its protein is CASSLAGGRQETQYF.